What follows are 9 T cell receptor beta chains derived from one specimen sequenced in a study of cytomegalovirus exposure and HLA in healthy donors. This table comes from immunoSEQ multiplex PCR, and its TCRdb copy is limited to in-frame clones, with some not included. The data hold 90,000 to 100,000 clones, with around 88% observed a single time. The material sequenced was PBMCs. The origin of the receptors is a young woman in good health and CMV-seronegative.

The rearrangement links TRBV18 to TRBJ1-1, with unresolved D. CDR3 length equals 14 residues. V was clipped by 2 bases and J by 3 bases, with 10 bases between them. Germline V gene lookup returns CDR1 KGHSH and CDR2 LQKENI. In nucleotides, the CDR3 is TGTGCCAGCTCACCAGGGTACGGGTACACTGAAGCTTTCTTT. Translated: CASSPGYGYTEAFF.

V usage is TRBV6-4 and J usage is TRBJ1-2, with TRBD1 as a possible D gene (5 bases). Germline CDR1 reads MRHNA; CDR2 reads SNTAGT. This CDR3 spans 13 amino acids. Trimming stripped 7 bases from V and 6 bases from J, with 15 bases between. The CDR3 nucleotides read TGTGCCAGCAAGGATGGGGGGAACGATGGCTACACCTTC. Translated: CASKDGGNDGYTF.

This clone was seen just once. This rearrangement joins TRBV7-9 to TRBJ2-7; 8 bases align to TRBD2. This CDR3 is 15 amino acids long. Germline V gene sequence: CDR1 SEHNR, CDR2 FQNEAQ (reference sequence). With V trimmed by 4 bases and J by 5 bases, 10 bases remained unmatched. The CDR3 region is CASSSRSGSAHEQYF. CDR3 nucleotide sequence: TGTGCCAGCAGCTCCAGGAGCGGGAGTGCCCACGAGCAGTACTTC.

This clone has a handful of counts. The V call is TRBV28, the J call TRBJ1-5; TRBD1 is a possible D gene (6 bases). Germline CDR1 and CDR2: MDHEN and SYDVKM. V lost 6 bases and J lost 4, with 13 bases in between. The CDR3 is 14 amino acids. The CDR3 is CASSIQGANQPQHF. DNA for the CDR3: TGTGCCAGCAGCATACAGGGAGCGAATCAGCCCCAGCATTTT.

This chain joins TRBV25-1 and TRBJ2-3, with D unclear. This CDR3 comprises 15 residues. Germline CDR1 and CDR2: MGHDK and SYGVNS. Trimming cost V 3 bases and J 0 bases, with 10 bases left between them. CDR3 sequence: CASSEARPSTDTQYF. The CDR3 region has the DNA TGTGCCAGCAGTGAGGCGCGGCCCAGCACAGATACGCAGTATTTT.

The chain combines TRBV9 with TRBJ2-1, with 8 bases lining up with TRBD2. The germline CDR1 and CDR2 sequences are SGDLS and YYNGEE. The CDR3 spans 18 residues. The trim removed 0 bases at V and 6 bases at J, leaving 14 bases unmatched. CDR3 sequence (DNA): TGTGCCAGCAGCGTAGCTAGCGGTCAAGCGGGAGTAGGCAATGAGCAGTTCTTC. This translates into CASSVASGQAGVGNEQFF. The full variable domain, completed using reference TRBV9 and TRBJ2-1, is DSGVTQTPKHLITATGQRVTLRCSPRSGDLSVYWYQQSLDQGLQFLIQYYNGEERAKGNILERFSAQQFPDLHSELNLSSLELGDSALYFCASSVASGQAGVGNEQFFGPGTRLTVL.

The rearrangement links TRBV7-2 to TRBJ2-1; 8 positions agree with TRBD2. Germline CDR1 and CDR2: SGHTA and FQGNSA. The junction had 3 bases not matched to a gene; V was cut back by 4 bases and J by 7 bases. The CDR3 has 13 amino acids. The CDR3 coding sequence is TGTGCCAGCAGCTGGACTAGCTTGAATGAGCAGTTCTTC. It is translated as CASSWTSLNEQFF.

The chain has TRBV28 and TRBJ2-5; 11 nucleotides line up with TRBD2. There are 20 residues in the CDR3. V lost 6 bases and J lost 7; bases outside the gene matches: 25. Germline values: CDR1 MDHEN, CDR2 SYDVKM. This CDR3 is CASSAIYRTFQLAGEGTQYF. The DNA for the CDR3 is TGTGCCAGCAGCGCCATTTACCGCACCTTCCAACTAGCGGGAGAAGGGACCCAGTACTTC.

This chain joins TRBV2 and TRBJ1-1; D remains ambiguous. V was cut by 7 bases and J by 4 bases, with 10 bases left in between. This CDR3 region has 12 residues. Germline-derived CDR1 and CDR2 are SNHLY and FYNNEI. This chain's CDR3 is CASKVWSTEAFF. In DNA, the CDR3 is TGTGCCAGCAAGGTGTGGAGCACTGAAGCTTTCTTT.